Following are 8 T cell receptor beta chains from one sample sequenced in a study of T cell repertoires in aging, cancer and after chemotherapy. The template was genomic DNA from peripheral blood, not RNA. A mixed TRB-A/B primer pool amplified rearranged TRB by multiplex touch-down PCR. TCRdb re-derived calls from the multiplex PCR reads in MiXCR, one entry per CDR3 protein. Of over 15,000 distinct CDR3 sequences listed, around 38% are singletons. The sequenced sample was blood. These receptors originate from a human donor with a solid tumor.

This clonotype was counted only a few times. The chain combines TRBV19 with TRBJ1-5; D is perhaps TRBD1 (5 bases). The V end lost 7 bases, the J end lost 0 bases, and 13 bases lay between the germline ends. The CDR3 is 15 residues long. The V gene's germline CDR1 is LNHDA and CDR2 SQIVND (reference sequence). The CDR3 DNA sequence: TGTGCCAGTACCCCCGGACACATTAGCAATCAGCCCCAGCATTTT. It codes for CASTPGHISNQPQHF.

The chain recombines TRBV7-4 with TRBJ1-5; 8 bases align to TRBD1. Losses at the gene ends were 9 bases for V and 7 bases for J; bases not matched to a gene: 17. CDR3 length equals 16 residues. Germline CDR1 is SGHVT and CDR2 is SQSDAQ. The CDR3 protein is CARGAPGQDKKQPQHF. CDR3 nucleotide sequence: TGTGCCAGGGGGGCGCCGGGACAGGATAAAAAGCAGCCCCAGCATTTT. The whole variable domain, remainder taken from reference TRBV7-4 and TRBJ1-5, is GAGVSQSPRYKVAKRGRDVALRCDSISGHVTLYWYRQTLGQGSEVLTYSQSDAQRDKSGRPSGRFSAERPERSVSTLKIQRTEQGDSAVYLCARGAPGQDKKQPQHFGDGTRLSIL.

This chain uses TRBV18 with TRBJ1-5; D uncertain. Per the germline V gene, CDR1 is KGHSH and CDR2 is LQKENI. The CDR3 is made up of 14 amino acids. Trimming removed 5 bases at V and 2 bases at J, with 10 bases between. The CDR3 here is CASSSGSRNQPQHF. Written as DNA, the CDR3 is TGTGCCAGCTCATCCGGCAGTCGCAATCAGCCCCAGCATTTT.

The chain links TRBV19 to TRBJ2-2; D not resolved. Trimming took off 3 bases at V and 4 bases at J, with 9 bases between the two ends. This CDR3 is built from 14 residues. CDR1 and CDR2 from the germline V gene are LNHDA and SQIVND (reference sequence). The chain's CDR3 is CASSIDISTGELFF. CDR3 bases: TGTGCCAGTAGTATCGACATCTCCACCGGGGAGCTGTTTTTT.

This clonotype has a handful of counts. J is TRBJ2-7 and V is TRBV15, with 8 bases lining up with TRBD1. With 0 bases clipped from V and 2 bases from J, the junction kept 6 bases outside the gene matches. This CDR3 is built from 16 residues. The V gene's germline CDR1 is LNHNV and CDR2 YYDKDF (reference sequence). CDR3 nucleotide sequence: TGTGCCACCAGCAGAGAGGGACCACAGGGGGCCTACGAGCAGTACTTC. It specifies CATSREGPQGAYEQYF.

The table lists this clonotype with a few counts. This rearrangement joins TRBV6-1 to TRBJ1-5; 8 bases match TRBD1. The V gene end was trimmed by 4 bases and the J gene end by 6 bases; junction bases not matched to a gene: 8. This CDR3 is 15 amino acids long. In germline, CDR1 is MNHNS, CDR2 SASEGT. This CDR3 is CASSAQLGTGQPQHF. CDR3 coding DNA: TGTGCCAGCAGTGCGCAATTGGGGACAGGTCAGCCCCAGCATTTT.

This sequence joins TRBV18 and TRBJ2-2, with D tentatively TRBD1 or TRBD2 (6 bases each). The CDR3 contains 16 residues. V was clipped by 1 base and J by 3 bases, with 12 bases between them. Germline CDR1 and CDR2: KGHSH and LQKENI. The CDR3 nucleotides are TGTGCCAGCTCACCACGAGGGGGGACGGACACCGGGGAGCTGTTTTTT. The encoded protein is CASSPRGGTDTGELFF.

The rearrangement joins TRBV19 to TRBJ1-5; no clear D gene. V shed 5 bases and J shed 4 bases, with 9 bases lying between them. In germline, CDR1 is LNHDA, CDR2 SQIVND (reference sequence). The CDR3 spans 13 residues. The CDR3 DNA reads as TGTGCCAGTAGTCGGAGGTTGAATCAGCCCCAGCATTTT. It is translated as CASSRRLNQPQHF.